The entry that follows covers one T cell receptor beta chain sequence. Antigen: not known. The data stem from a study of CD8 T cells in Susac syndrome. Study outcomes and limitations: The study's TCR sequencing and HLA analysis covered a relatively small number of individuals, and the study acknowledged this.

The length of the CDR3 is 15 residues. Germline CDR1 is DFQATT and CDR2 is SNEGSKA (reference sequence). Trimming stripped 3 bases from V and 0 bases from J, with 11 bases between. Sequencing of TCR beta was performed on blood CD8+ T cells and on blood CD4+ T cells. TEMRA cells were enriched by FACS, while CD8+ and CD4+ T cells were obtained through a negative isolation that was performed magnetically. Random hexamers primed reverse transcription of 0.5 to 1 ug RNA. Across 54 Vbeta and 13 Jbeta, TCR beta CDR3 was amplified with immunoSEQ multiplex PCR. TCRdb passed the immunoSEQ multiplex PCR reads through MiXCR, listing each CDR3 protein once. The table has more than 90,000 distinct CDR3 sequences, 90% to 95% seen once.

J is TRBJ1-4 and V is TRBV20-1; D is possibly TRBD1 (6 bases). The TCR comes from a human donor with multiple sclerosis. Material for sequencing was CD4+ T cells from PBMCs. The DNA of the CDR3 is TGCAGTGCTAGGGACGGACAGACAACTAATGAAAAACTGTTTTTT. Amino acids: CSARDGQTTNEKLFF.